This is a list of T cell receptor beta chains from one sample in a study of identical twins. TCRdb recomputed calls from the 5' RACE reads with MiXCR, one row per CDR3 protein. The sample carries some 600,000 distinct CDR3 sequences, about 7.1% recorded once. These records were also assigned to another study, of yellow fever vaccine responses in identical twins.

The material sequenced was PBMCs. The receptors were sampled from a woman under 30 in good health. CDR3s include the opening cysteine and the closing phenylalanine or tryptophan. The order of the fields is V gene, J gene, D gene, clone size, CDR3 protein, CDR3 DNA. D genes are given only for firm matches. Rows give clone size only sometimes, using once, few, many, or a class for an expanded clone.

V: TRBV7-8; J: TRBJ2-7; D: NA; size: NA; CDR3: CASSFLSDTTYEQYF; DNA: TGTGCCAGCAGCTTCCTGAGCGACACCACCTACGAGCAGTACTTC
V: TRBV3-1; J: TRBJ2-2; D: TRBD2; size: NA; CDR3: CASRGLADTGELFF; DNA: TGTGCCAGCAGGGGACTAGCGGACACCGGGGAGCTGTTTTTT
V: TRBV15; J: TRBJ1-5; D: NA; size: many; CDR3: CATSRESQFSNQPQHF; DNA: TGTGCCACCAGCAGAGAGAGCCAGTTTAGCAATCAGCCCCAGCATTTT
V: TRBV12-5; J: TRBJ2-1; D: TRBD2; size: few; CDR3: CASGPATSGSRMNEQFF; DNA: TGTGCTAGTGGTCCTGCGACTAGCGGGAGTAGAATGAATGAGCAGTTCTTC
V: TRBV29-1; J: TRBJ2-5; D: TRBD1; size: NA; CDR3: CSVDQMASGGTQYF; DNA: TGCAGCGTTGATCAAATGGCATCAGGGGGGACCCAGTACTTC
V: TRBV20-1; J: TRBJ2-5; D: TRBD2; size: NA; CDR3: CSARDPRGAEETQYF; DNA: TGCAGTGCTAGAGATCCGCGGGGGGCGGAAGAGACCCAGTACTTC
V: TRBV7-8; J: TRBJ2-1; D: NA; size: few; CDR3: CASSLPETTSSYNEQFF; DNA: TGTGCCAGCAGCTTACCCGAAACTACGAGCTCCTACAATGAGCAGTTCTTC
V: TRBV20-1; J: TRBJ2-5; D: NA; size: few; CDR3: CSARGGLETQYF; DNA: TGCAGTGCTAGGGGGGGGCTGGAGACCCAGTACTTC
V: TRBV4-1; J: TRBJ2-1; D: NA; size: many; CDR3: CASSREVLREQFF; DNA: TGCGCCAGCAGCCGAGAGGTGTTGAGGGAGCAGTTCTTC
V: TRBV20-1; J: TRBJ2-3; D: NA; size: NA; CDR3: CSAVRGQRTDTQYF; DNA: TGCAGTGCCGTCCGGGGACAACGCACAGATACGCAGTATTTT
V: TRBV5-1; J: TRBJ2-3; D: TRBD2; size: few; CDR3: CASSAGLAGGNTDTQYF; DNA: TGCGCCAGCAGCGCGGGACTAGCGGGGGGGAACACAGATACGCAGTATTTT
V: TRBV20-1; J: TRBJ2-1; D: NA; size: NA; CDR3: CSARDDLPYNEQFF; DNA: TGCAGTGCTAGAGATGACCTACCCTACAATGAGCAGTTCTTC
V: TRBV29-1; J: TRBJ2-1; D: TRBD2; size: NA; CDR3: CSAGGGTNEQFF; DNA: TGCAGCGCGGGGGGGGGAACAAATGAGCAGTTCTTC
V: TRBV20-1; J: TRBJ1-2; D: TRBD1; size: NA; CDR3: CSARDRGGLGYGYTF; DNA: TGCAGTGCCCGGGACAGGGGCGGGTTGGGCTATGGCTACACCTTC
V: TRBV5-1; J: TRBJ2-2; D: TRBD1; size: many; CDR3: CASIDRGTNTGELFF; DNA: TGCGCCAGCATTGACAGGGGTACGAACACCGGGGAGCTGTTTTTT
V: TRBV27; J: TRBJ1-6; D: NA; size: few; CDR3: CASSFVSSYNSPLHF; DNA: TGTGCCAGCAGTTTCGTGAGCTCCTATAATTCACCCCTCCACTTT
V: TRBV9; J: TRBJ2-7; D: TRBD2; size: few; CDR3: CAKCGEGRNEQYF; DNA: TGTGCCAAGTGCGGGGAGGGCCGGAACGAGCAGTACTTC
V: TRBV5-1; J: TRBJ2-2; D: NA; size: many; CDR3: CASSLEGANTGELFF; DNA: TGCGCCAGCAGCTTGGAGGGAGCGAACACCGGGGAGCTGTTTTTT
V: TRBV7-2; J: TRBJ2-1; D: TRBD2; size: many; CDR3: CASSFVTSGGNEQFF; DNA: TGTGCCAGCAGCTTTGTTACTAGCGGGGGGAATGAGCAGTTCTTC
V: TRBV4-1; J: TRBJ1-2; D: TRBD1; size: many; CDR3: CASSQLPGQPNGYTF; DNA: TGCGCCAGCAGCCAACTCCCGGGACAGCCTAATGGCTACACCTTC
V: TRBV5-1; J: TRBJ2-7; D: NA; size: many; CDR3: CASSTETRKWYEQYF; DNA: TGCGCCAGCAGCACCGAGACTAGGAAATGGTACGAGCAGTACTTC
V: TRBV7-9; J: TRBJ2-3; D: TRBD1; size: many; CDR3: CASRDLQGYTQYF; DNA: TGTGCCAGCAGGGACCTACAGGGGTATACGCAGTATTTT
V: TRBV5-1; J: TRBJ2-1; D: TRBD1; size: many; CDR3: CASSSYRDRDRNEQFF; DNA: TGCGCCAGCAGCTCATACCGGGACAGGGACCGCAATGAGCAGTTCTTC
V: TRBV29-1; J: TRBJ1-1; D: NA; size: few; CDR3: CSVDSGANTEAFF; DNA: TGCAGCGTTGATTCAGGGGCTAACACTGAAGCTTTCTTT
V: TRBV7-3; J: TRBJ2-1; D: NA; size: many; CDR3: CASSLRGYSMSSYNEQFF; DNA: TGTGCCAGCAGCTTAAGGGGCTATTCAATGAGCTCCTACAATGAGCAGTTCTTC
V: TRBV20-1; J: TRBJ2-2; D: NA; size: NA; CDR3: CSAREGGDTGELFF; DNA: TGCAGTGCTAGAGAAGGAGGGGACACCGGGGAGCTGTTTTTT
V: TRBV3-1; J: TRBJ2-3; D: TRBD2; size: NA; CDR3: CASNSVGTSGGRQYF; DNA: TGTGCCAGCAACAGTGTTGGGACTAGCGGGGGTCGGCAGTATTTT
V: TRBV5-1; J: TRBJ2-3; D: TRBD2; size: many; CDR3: CASRLLSGTSTDTQYF; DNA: TGCGCCAGCAGATTACTTAGCGGGACTAGCACAGATACGCAGTATTTT
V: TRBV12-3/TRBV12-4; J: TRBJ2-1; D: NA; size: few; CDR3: CASSLYQGLFF; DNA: TGTGCCAGCAGTTTATACCAGGGTCTGTTCTTC
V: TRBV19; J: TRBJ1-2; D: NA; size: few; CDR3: CASSIGARRGYTF; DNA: TGTGCCAGTAGTATAGGGGCAAGACGTGGCTACACCTTC
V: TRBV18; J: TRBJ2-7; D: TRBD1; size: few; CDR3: CASSPTDRGTYEQYF; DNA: TGTGCCAGCTCACCTACGGACAGGGGGACTTACGAGCAGTACTTC
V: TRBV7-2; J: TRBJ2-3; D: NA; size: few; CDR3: CASSFSRIFSLTDTQYF; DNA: TGTGCCAGCAGCTTTTCGAGAATTTTCTCTCTCACAGATACGCAGTATTTT
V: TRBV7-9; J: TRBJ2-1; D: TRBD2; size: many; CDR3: CASIPRTSVYNEQFF; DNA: TGTGCCAGCATCCCAAGGACTAGCGTTTACAATGAGCAGTTCTTC
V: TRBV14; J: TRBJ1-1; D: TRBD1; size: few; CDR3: CASSRARGPSTEAFF; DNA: TGTGCCAGCAGCCGCGCTAGGGGGCCGAGCACCGAAGCTTTCTTT
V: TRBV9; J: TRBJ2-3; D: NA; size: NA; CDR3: CASSARGLVDTQYF; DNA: TGTGCCAGCAGCGCCCGCGGGTTGGTCGATACGCAGTATTTT
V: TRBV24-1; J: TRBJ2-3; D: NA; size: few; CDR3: CATSDLRGSTDTQYF; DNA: TGTGCCACCAGTGATTTAAGAGGGAGCACAGATACGCAGTATTTT
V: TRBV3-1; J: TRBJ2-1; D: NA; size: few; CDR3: CASSRGTGDSSYNEQFF; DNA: TGTGCCAGCAGCCGAGGGACGGGGGACAGCTCCTACAATGAGCAGTTCTTC
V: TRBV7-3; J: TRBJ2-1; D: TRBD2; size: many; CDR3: CASSLSGRMNEQFF; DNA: TGTGCCAGCAGCCTCAGCGGGAGGATGAATGAGCAGTTCTTC
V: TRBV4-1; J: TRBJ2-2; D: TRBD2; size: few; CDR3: CASSPLAGEDTGELFF; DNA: TGCGCCAGCAGCCCCTTAGCGGGAGAGGACACCGGGGAGCTGTTTTTT
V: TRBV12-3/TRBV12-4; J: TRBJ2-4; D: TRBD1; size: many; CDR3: CASSSPGTGENIQYF; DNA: TGTGCCAGCAGTTCCCCCGGGACAGGGGAGAACATTCAGTACTTC
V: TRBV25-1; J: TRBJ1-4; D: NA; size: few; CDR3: CASSEGGRGYEKLFF; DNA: TGTGCCAGCAGTGAAGGTGGCAGGGGATATGAAAAACTGTTTTTT
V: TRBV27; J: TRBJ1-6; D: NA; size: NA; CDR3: CASSSLDGRGSPLHF; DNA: TGTGCCAGCAGTTCCCTGGACGGACGAGGTTCACCCCTCCACTTT
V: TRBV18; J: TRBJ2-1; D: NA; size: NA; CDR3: CASSLQRTTPYNEQFF; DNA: TGTGCCAGCTCACTACAGCGGACAACCCCGTACAATGAGCAGTTCTTC
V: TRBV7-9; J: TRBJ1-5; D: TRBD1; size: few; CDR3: CASSLVYGTVAGQPQHF; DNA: TGTGCCAGCAGCTTAGTTTATGGGACAGTAGCTGGACAGCCCCAGCATTTT
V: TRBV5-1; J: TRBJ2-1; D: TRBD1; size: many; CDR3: CASSRDRGYNEQFF; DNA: TGCGCCAGTTCCCGGGACAGGGGTTACAATGAGCAGTTCTTC
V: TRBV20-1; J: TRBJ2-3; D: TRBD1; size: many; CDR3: CSARAQQGAGNTQYF; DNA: TGCAGTGCTAGAGCACAACAGGGGGCGGGGAATACGCAGTATTTT
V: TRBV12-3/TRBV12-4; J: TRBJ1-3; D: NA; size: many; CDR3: CASSLIPDSISGNTIYF; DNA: TGTGCCAGCAGTTTAATTCCCGACAGTATCTCTGGAAACACCATATATTTT
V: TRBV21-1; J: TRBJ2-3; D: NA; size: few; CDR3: CASSKGSGPSRAPLGTQYF; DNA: TGTGCCAGCAGCAAAGGGAGCGGACCTTCGAGGGCTCCACTGGGCACGCAGTATTTT
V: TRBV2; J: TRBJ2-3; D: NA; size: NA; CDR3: CASSREAGVDTQYF; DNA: TGTGCCAGCAGTCGCGAGGCGGGTGTAGATACGCAGTATTTT
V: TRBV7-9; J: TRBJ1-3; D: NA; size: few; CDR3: CATHPRSGSGNTIYF; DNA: TGTGCCACCCATCCGAGGAGTGGCTCTGGAAACACCATATATTTT
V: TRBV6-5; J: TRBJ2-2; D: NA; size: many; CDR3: CATRDAGELFF; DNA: TGTGCCACCCGAGATGCCGGGGAGCTGTTTTTT
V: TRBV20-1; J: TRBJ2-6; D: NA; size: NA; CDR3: CSASETGANVLTF; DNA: TGCAGTGCTAGCGAAACTGGGGCCAACGTCCTGACTTTC
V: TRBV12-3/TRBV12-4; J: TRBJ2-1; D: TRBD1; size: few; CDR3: CASTLLRGTTHEQFF; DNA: TGTGCCAGCACCCTCCTCAGGGGGACGACGCATGAGCAGTTCTTC
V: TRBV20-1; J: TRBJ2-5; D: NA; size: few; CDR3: CSAKRYETQYF; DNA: TGCAGTGCTAAGCGTTATGAGACCCAGTACTTC
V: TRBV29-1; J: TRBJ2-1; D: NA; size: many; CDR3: CSVTSYNEQFF; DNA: TGCAGCGTTACCAGTTACAATGAGCAGTTCTTC
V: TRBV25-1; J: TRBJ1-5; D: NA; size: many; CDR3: CASSESGGNQPQHF; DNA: TGTGCCAGCAGTGAAAGTGGGGGCAATCAGCCCCAGCATTTT
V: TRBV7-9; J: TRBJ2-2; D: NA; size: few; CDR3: CASSFRREANTGELFF; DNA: TGTGCCAGCAGCTTTCGCAGGGAGGCGAACACCGGGGAGCTGTTTTTT
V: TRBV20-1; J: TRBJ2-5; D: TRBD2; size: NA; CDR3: CSATSGRGGRETQYF; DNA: TGCAGTGCTACTAGCGGGAGGGGGGGTAGGGAGACCCAGTACTTC
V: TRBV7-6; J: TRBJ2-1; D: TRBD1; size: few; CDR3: CASSLRDSSYNEQFF; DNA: TGTGCCAGCAGCTTAAGGGACAGCTCCTACAATGAGCAGTTCTTC